This TCR beta chain emerged from a study of T cell responses to AZD1222 COVID-19 vaccine (dated by TCRdb to the early 2020s). In terms of the full investigation: TCR sequencing covered over 230 trial participants: about 210 given two doses of AZD1222 and about 26 given two doses of MenACWY control vaccine. Trial participants were enrolled by age into subgroups of 18-55, 56-69 and 70-plus years, and about 150, 27 and 61 TCR-sequenced participants, respectively, were included in these subgroups.

General study outcomes and caveats: The whole spike protein was spanned by vaccine-associated CD4 TCRs, and dominant responses were seen in regions 160-218 and 743-854. Epitopes outside the regions mutated in the B.1.351 and B.1.1.7 variants were reportedly recognized by nearly half of the unique spike-specific TCRs. Participants were mostly white British and included more females than males, and it was suggested by the authors that clonal diversity may have been underestimated. No day 14 peak-response samples were available, so repertoires were characterized only after the peak T cell response. Conclusions about previously exposed vaccinees are limited because only five or six AZD1222 recipients were SARS-CoV-2 seropositive at baseline. In the small 56-69-year group, the increase in depth fell short of significance, most likely because of low power. After two AZD1222 doses, spike-specific TCR breadth and depth were significantly higher than at day 0 and than in MenACWY recipients.

The CDR3 has 16 amino acids, counting the end cysteine and phenylalanine. Only the CDR3 DNA stays, 48 bases, in frame from base 1. Germline trimming: 4 bases from V, 1 base from J; junction bases outside gene matches: 5. Looking up the germline V gene yields CDR1 SGHTS and CDR2 YDEGEE. The meaning of the sample's time point label: baseline before first vaccination. What this sample's treatment or condition label stands for: meningococcal conjugate vaccine given as trial control. Samples from vaccinated people were obtained from the UK trials COV001 and COV002, which included a single-blind randomized controlled phase 2/3 trial of AZD1222 (ChAdOx1 nCoV-19) in healthy adults. For TCRbeta chain sequencing, PBMC samples were collected from trial participants at day 0 and at day 28 after the second dose. The CDR3 regions of human TCRbeta chains were subjected to immunosequencing. Processing in the source paper ran as follows. TCRs in the repertoires were compared against a reference library of SARS-CoV-2-specific TCRs that had been generated with the MIRA antigen-specificity platform. Breadth meant the fraction of unique TCRs that were SARS-CoV-2-associated, whereas depth meant the fraction of total T cells that were SARS-CoV-2-associated. Using the MIRA data, each spike-specific TCR was mapped to the spike region that the TCR reacts to and placed in a CD4 or CD8 class. Log10-transformed breadth and depth values were compared by one-way ANOVA with Sidak's multiple comparisons tests. TCRdb holds this immuneACCESS table with in-frame rearrangements only. Some clones are missing; in checked studies, unresolved V genes explain under half, and the rest has no known cause. V and J calls and clone size are those listed in that table; D and trimming were worked out from the DNA. Across this sample there are roughly 77,000 clones, with 92% seen only once. Of the sample, 6% to 8.5% falls within the top ten clones.

This clone was seen a handful of times. This clone's antigen is unknown. No base quality values were provided; no much bigger clone lies one nucleotide off. The material was peripheral blood, obtained on day 0 of MenACWY control vaccination. The chain is made from TRBV5-8 and TRBJ2-5; 12 central nucleotides agree with TRBD2. The source is an adult in good health. In nucleotides, the sequence is TGTGCCAGCAGCCCGTGGACTAGCGGGGCCCAAGAGACCCAGTACTTC. Its coded protein is CASSPWTSGAQETQYF.